This T cell receptor (beta chain) came from a study of cytotoxic CD8 clonotypes in ibrutinib-treated CLL. Background on the study: The patient breakdown showed more than 9 relapsed/refractory and about 16 treatment-naive cases, with under 18 IGHV unmutated. Study conclusions and caveats: Elevated clonality accompanied ibrutinib response, with a return toward baseline values at progression.

This clone has only a few counts. Its antigen is currently unknown. Sequenced by immunoSEQ multiplex PCR; TCRdb stores in-frame clones only, minus some. In the table there are approximately 130,000 clones, approximately 80% of which are singletons. The junction had 7 bases not matched to a gene; V was cut back by 3 bases and J by 4 bases. Germline V gene lookup returns CDR1 LNHDA and CDR2 SQIVND (reference sequence). This CDR3 comprises 15 residues. The origin of this receptor is a human donor with chronic lymphocytic leukemia. The sample was PBMCs, taken after 24 months of ibrutinib treatment. The chain is built from TRBV19 and TRBJ2-5; 8 bases are shared with TRBD2. The CDR3 is CASSIAGGRTETQYF. CDR3 nucleotide sequence: TGTGCCAGTAGTATTGCGGGGGGCCGGACAGAGACCCAGTACTTC.